The entry below gives a single T cell receptor beta chain sequence along with its context. Its specificity is unknown. This record comes from a study of vaccination effects on CD4 cells after COVID-19. About the research overall: Samples collected post-vaccine were obtained a median of 72 days after the second dose. Study-level findings and limits: Small numbers of convalescent patients limited the study. It also lacked early post-infection timepoints.

The V gene lost 5 bases and the J gene lost 3 bases, with 15 bases spanning the gap. Germline V gives CDR1 SGHRS, CDR2 YFSETQ. The CDR3 totals 14 residues. Generated by immunoSEQ multiplex PCR, the TCRdb table keeps only in-frame clones and is missing some. The data contain 40,000 or so clones, 72% of them singletons. The culture ran for roughly ten days before CD4+ T cells were isolated. Every participant took two doses of the BNT162b2 or mRNA-1273 vaccine. Vaccine recipients lacked prior SARS-CoV-2 infection and had negative nucleocapsid antibodies. IL-2 medium supplanted half the medium on days 3 and 7.

This chain uses TRBV5-1 with TRBJ2-7; unclear D gene. Here the sequenced sample was CD4+ T cells from PBMCs cultured without peptide, taken after COVID-19 vaccination. This TCR came from a human donor who received a COVID-19 vaccine. The CDR3 sequence is CASSPADRGYEQYF. In DNA form, the CDR3 reads TGCGCCAGCAGTCCGGCAGACCGCGGCTACGAGCAGTACTTC.